Below, 13 T cell receptor beta chains from the same sample are listed, as sequenced in a study of T cells in tuberculosis. Libraries were prepared by immunoSEQ multiplex PCR; TCRdb keeps only in-frame clonotypes and omits some of them. The sample has 30,000 to 45,000 clones, over 90% seen once. The sample taken for sequencing was PBMCs. The receptors stem from a donor between 10 and 35 years old with latent tuberculosis or without tuberculosis infection.

This clone appeared a single time. This chain links TRBV14 with TRBJ2-1; 9 bases are a match to TRBD2. CDR3 size: 18 residues. Germline V gene data show CDR1 as SGHDN and CDR2 as FVKESK. V trimming: 4 bases; J trimming: 9 bases; junction bases outside the gene matches: 19. CDR3 sequence: CASSPYFGSGGLATEQFF. CDR3 sequence (DNA): TGTGCCAGCAGCCCTTATTTTGGTAGCGGGGGACTGGCCACTGAGCAGTTCTTC.

V and J are TRBV7-8 and TRBJ1-1, with TRBD1 identical over 9 bases. The CDR3 is made up of 15 amino acids. Losses at the gene ends were 5 bases for V and 4 bases for J; bases not matched to a gene: 8. The germline V gene has CDR1 SGHVS and CDR2 FQNEAQ. The CDR3: CASSRNPTGGTEAFF. DNA for the CDR3: TGTGCCAGCAGCCGAAACCCGACAGGGGGCACTGAAGCTTTCTTT.

The rearrangement links TRBV5-4 to TRBJ2-2; 8 bases are shared with TRBD2. This CDR3 has 15 amino acids. Germline values: CDR1 SGHNT, CDR2 YYREEE (reference sequence). The trim removed 5 bases at V and 3 bases at J, leaving 6 bases unmatched. CDR3 coding DNA: TGTGCCAGCAGTTCAGCGGGGGCCTACACCGGGGAGCTGTTTTTT. It codes for CASSSAGAYTGELFF.

This rearrangement joins TRBV6-1 to TRBJ1-1; possibly TRBD1 for D (5 bases). From germline, CDR1 is MNHNS and CDR2 SASEGT. There are 13 residues in the CDR3. Trimming left V 6 bases short and J 1 base short, with 9 bases between. Here the CDR3 reads CASRPTGNTEAFF. The CDR3 nucleotides are TGTGCCAGCAGGCCCACAGGGAACACTGAAGCTTTCTTT.

This clone was found once. The chain is built from TRBV7-6 and TRBJ2-3; D is unclear. The CDR3 contains 15 residues. The germline CDR1 and CDR2 sequences are SGHVS and FNYEAQ. V shed 1 base and J shed 2 bases, with 10 bases lying between them. CDR3 amino acids: CASSLEARITDTQYF. The CDR3 DNA is TGTGCCAGCAGCTTAGAGGCCAGGATCACAGATACGCAGTATTTT.

This clone was observed once. J is TRBJ2-1 and V is TRBV27; 10 bases fit TRBD1. Trimming cost V 6 bases and J 0 bases; bases outside gene matches: 5. The CDR3 is 16 amino acids. CDR1 and CDR2 (germline): MNHEY, SMNVEV (reference sequence). The CDR3 protein is CASSRTGGSSYNEQFF. The CDR3 bases are TGTGCCAGCAGCAGGACAGGGGGGAGCTCCTACAATGAGCAGTTCTTC.

As DNA, the CDR3 is TGTGCCAGCAGCGTAGAGGTACTAGGGGGAAGCACAGATACGCAGTATTTT. It encodes CASSVEVLGGSTDTQYF. The rearrangement joins TRBV9 to TRBJ2-3; tentative D call: TRBD1 (6 bases). This CDR3 spans 17 amino acids. Between the trimmed V and J ends, which lost 0 bases and 0 bases, there was a span of 14 bases. Germline lookup yields CDR1 SGDLS and CDR2 YYNGEE.

The rearrangement uses TRBV2 and TRBJ2-3, with 9 bases fitting TRBD2. The CDR3 sequence is 19 residues long. Trimming at V came to 3 bases and at J to 0 bases, leaving 13 bases not matched to a gene. The V gene's germline CDR1 is SNHLY and CDR2 FYNNEI. This chain's CDR3 is CASSDWVAGASVSTDTQYF. The DNA for the CDR3 is TGTGCCAGCAGTGATTGGGTAGCGGGGGCCTCCGTAAGCACAGATACGCAGTATTTT.

This clone showed up just once. V and J are TRBV7-2 and TRBJ2-1; TRBD2 aligns across 16 bases. The J segment lost 6 bases and the V segment lost 5 bases, leaving 13 bases of the junction unmatched. Germline CDR1 is SGHTA and CDR2 is FQGNSA. The CDR3 totals 19 residues. The CDR3: CASSPQGGLAGGQVNEQFF. As DNA, the CDR3 is TGTGCCAGCAGCCCCCAGGGGGGACTAGCGGGGGGGCAGGTCAATGAGCAGTTCTTC.

V is TRBV7-9 and J is TRBJ1-2, with TRBD1 as a possible D gene (6 bases). Trimming stripped 5 bases from V and 2 bases from J, with 12 bases between. Germline CDR1 and CDR2: SEHNR and FQNEAQ (reference sequence). The CDR3 is 14 residues long. CDR3 protein: CASSRIQGNYGYTF. The CDR3 bases are TGTGCCAGCAGCCGTATCCAGGGGAACTATGGCTACACCTTC. The variable domain in full, with the rest retrieved from reference TRBV7-9 and TRBJ1-2, is DTGVSQNPRHKITKRGQNVTFRCDPISEHNRLYWYRQTLGQGPEFLTYFQNEAQLEKSRLLSDRFSAERPKGSFSTLEIQRTEQGDSAMYLCASSRIQGNYGYTFGSGTRLTVV.

The chain joins TRBV5-1 to TRBJ1-3; no firm D call. The CDR3 consists of 15 residues. Germline CDR1 SGHRS, CDR2 YFSETQ. Trimming took off 2 bases at V and 4 bases at J, with 13 bases between the two ends. CDR3 nucleotides: TGCGCCAGCAGCTTAGGCGAGGTATACGGAAACACCATATATTTT. Protein: CASSLGEVYGNTIYF.

The V and J genes are TRBV11-2 and TRBJ1-1; D not certain. V lost 0 bases to trimming and J lost 1 base, with 15 bases between them. The CDR3 spans 17 residues. Germline assignment: CDR1 SGHAT and CDR2 FQNNGV. The CDR3 is CASSLDWPRTPNTEAFF. CDR3 bases: TGTGCCAGCAGCTTAGATTGGCCAAGAACCCCGAACACTGAAGCTTTCTTT.

This chain uses TRBV4-1 with TRBJ2-7, with TRBD1 matching over 7 bases. The junction had 6 bases not matched to a gene; V was cut back by 2 bases and J by 5 bases. Germline V gives CDR1 MGHRA, CDR2 YSYEKL. This CDR3 has 14 amino acids. DNA of the CDR3: TGCGCCAGCAGCCAATATAGGGGGCTTGACGAGCAGTACTTC. Translation gives CASSQYRGLDEQYF.